This T cell receptor beta chain derives from a study of regulatory T cells in long-lasting Graves disease. Arm-PCR with iRepertoire HTBI primers amplified the CDR3 regions for these TCR beta libraries. TCRdb reprocessed the multiplex PCR reads via MiXCR and lists one record per CDR3 protein. Among approximately 500,000 distinct CDR3 sequences listed, under 25% were seen once. Unmatched junction bases numbered 5, after V lost 1 base and J lost 5 bases. This CDR3 has 15 residues. Germline assignment: CDR1 SGHNT and CDR2 YYREEE (reference sequence). The time point was: persistent/refractory GD, antithyroid drugs over 5 years with positive TRAb. PBMC RNA was the source of the TCR library.

V gene TRBV5-4 combines with J gene TRBJ2-5, with 10 bases identical to TRBD1. The sequenced sample was peripheral blood mononuclear cells (PBMCs), obtained when the disease was refractory, from a patient treated with antithyroid drugs. The TCR originated in a female donor with Graves disease. DNA for the CDR3: TGTGCCAGCAGCTTGCAGACAGGGGGCAGGGAGACCCAGTACTTC. Its protein product is CASSLQTGGRETQYF.